What follows are 20 T cell receptor beta chains derived from one specimen sequenced in a study of vaccination and CD4 T cells after COVID-19. Treatment in this sample: approximately 9-day PBMC culture with coronavirus spike peptide pools or control peptides (ViraFEST assay). Which antigens these TCRs recognize remains unknown. The study sequenced cultured CD4+ T cell DNA using the Oncomine TCR Beta short-read assay. In TCRdb, the PCR reads were re-called with MiXCR into one record per CDR3 protein. The sample shows 13,000 to 15,000 distinct CDR3 sequences, 45% to 50% of them seen only once. Sample: cultured CD4+ T cells from blood, taken after SARS-CoV-2 vaccination. The receptor source for this set is a human donor with COVID-19.

The V call is TRBV20-1, the J call TRBJ2-7, with TRBD1 matching over 8 bases. The junction had 6 bases not matched to a gene; V was cut back by 0 bases and J by 2 bases. The CDR3 contains 15 residues. Germline V gives CDR1 DFQATT, CDR2 SNEGSKA (reference sequence). The CDR3 protein is CSARDQGALPYEQYF. The CDR3 coding sequence is TGCAGTGCTAGAGATCAGGGGGCGCTACCCTACGAGCAGTACTTC.

The chain carries TRBV7-9 and TRBJ2-3; D is perhaps TRBD2 (6 bases). The CDR3 is made up of 15 amino acids. Trimming left V 7 bases short and J 2 bases short, with 16 bases between. The germline V gene has CDR1 SEHNR and CDR2 FQNEAQ (reference sequence). CDR3 residues: CASTPPSSVTDTQYF. DNA of the CDR3: TGTGCCAGCACCCCACCTTCTAGCGTCACAGATACGCAGTATTTT.

The chain recombines TRBV12-3 or TRBV12-4 with TRBJ1-5, with 11 bases fitting TRBD1. The CDR3 totals 17 residues. J gave up 2 bases and V 6 bases, and 9 bases lay outside the gene matches. In nucleotides, the CDR3 is TGTGCCAGCAGCCGGACAGGGGGCTCGGTAGGCAATCAGCCCCAGCATTTT. Translation gives CASSRTGGSVGNQPQHF.

V and J are TRBV14 and TRBJ2-7; the D gene is possibly TRBD1 (6 bases). Germline V gene data show CDR1 as SGHDN and CDR2 as FVKESK. The CDR3 has 15 residues. Trimming pared 5 bases from V and 5 bases from J, leaving 19 bases between. CDR3 loop: CASSNTGIRIHEQYF. The DNA for the CDR3 is TGTGCCAGCAGCAATACAGGGATTCGCATACACGAGCAGTACTTC.

The CDR3 coding sequence is TGTGCCAGCAGCCTGGGACAGAAGATCGGGGAGCAGTACTTC. It yields the protein CASSLGQKIGEQYF. The genes are TRBV28 and TRBJ2-7; TRBD1 aligns across 7 bases. The germline V gene encodes CDR1 MDHEN and CDR2 SYDVKM. This CDR3 has 14 residues. Trimming took 6 bases from V and 7 from J; bases not matched to a gene: 12. The whole variable domain, filled in from reference TRBV28 and TRBJ2-7, reads DVKVTQSSRYLVKRTGEKVFLECVQDMDHENMFWYRQDPGLGLRLIYFSYDVKMKEKGDIPEGYSVSREKKERFSLILESASTNQTSMYLCASSLGQKIGEQYFGPGTRLTVT.

The chain joins TRBV5-6 to TRBJ1-5; D unclear. Germline CDR1 is SGHDT and CDR2 is YYEEEE. Deletions cut 2 bases from V and 0 bases from J, with 0 bases between. The CDR3 runs to 12 residues. DNA for the CDR3: TGTGCCAGCAGCTTTAGCAATCAGCCCCAGCATTTT. Its translation is CASSFSNQPQHF. Using reference TRBV5-6 and TRBJ1-5 for the parts outside the CDR3, the full variable domain is DAGVTQSPTHLIKTRGQQVTLRCSPKSGHDTVSWYQQALGQGPQFIFQYYEEEERQRGNFPDRFSGHQFPNYSSELNVNALLLGDSALYLCASSFSNQPQHFGDGTRLSIL.

The genes are TRBV15 and TRBJ2-1; TRBD2 matches 9 bases. The CDR3 loop spans 15 amino acids. The V segment lost 1 base and the J segment 5 bases; nucleotides outside the gene matches: 3. Germline-derived CDR1 and CDR2 are LNHNV and YYDKDF (reference sequence). CDR3 amino acids: CATSRAGTSNNEQFF. The CDR3 DNA reads as TGTGCCACCAGCAGAGCCGGGACTAGCAACAATGAGCAGTTCTTC.

Only a few counts were recorded for this clonotype. The chain is built from TRBV20-1 and TRBJ2-3; 9 bases agree with TRBD2. The germline gives CDR1 DFQATT, CDR2 SNEGSKA (reference sequence). The CDR3 loop spans 17 amino acids. V was pared by 3 bases and J by 4 bases, with 14 bases of the junction left unmatched. In nucleotides, the CDR3 is TGCAGTGCTAGTCCCTTGCCCGGCCTAGCGGGGTCAGATACGCAGTATTTT. Protein sequence: CSASPLPGLAGSDTQYF.

The rearrangement uses TRBV11-2 and TRBJ2-5, with 10 bases that match TRBD2. This CDR3 comprises 17 residues. The V segment lost 2 bases and the J segment 4 bases; nucleotides outside the gene matches: 10. The germline V gene encodes CDR1 SGHAT and CDR2 FQNNGV. The CDR3 DNA follows: TGTGCCAGCAGCTTAAAAGTAGCGGGGGGCCCGAGAGAGACCCAGTACTTC. Protein sequence: CASSLKVAGGPRETQYF.

J is TRBJ2-7 and V is TRBV7-2, with TRBD1 matching 11 bases. Germline assignment: CDR1 SGHTA and CDR2 FQGNSA. V lost 5 bases and J lost 2; bases outside the gene matches: 8. The CDR3 totals 16 residues. Here the CDR3 reads CASSQAWGQGAYEQYF. Written as DNA, the CDR3 is TGTGCCAGCAGCCAGGCCTGGGGACAGGGGGCCTACGAGCAGTACTTC. The full variable domain, with the rest looked up from reference TRBV7-2 and TRBJ2-7, is GAGVSQSPSNKVTEKGKDVELRCDPISGHTALYWYRQSLGQGLEFLIYFQGNSAPDKSGLPSDRFSAERTGGSVSTLTIQRTQQEDSAVYLCASSQAWGQGAYEQYFGPGTRLTVT.

The chain recombines TRBV19 with TRBJ2-5; no firm D call. Germline CDR1 and CDR2: LNHDA and SQIVND (reference sequence). The CDR3 is 11 residues long. The V and J ends lost 11 bases and 4 bases respectively, with 11 bases between them. This chain's CDR3 is CAGLGAETQYF. The CDR3 DNA reads TGTGCCGGGTTGGGCGCAGAGACCCAGTACTTC.

This clonotype was observed a handful of times. This chain uses TRBV7-8 with TRBJ1-5, with D possibly matching TRBD1 (5 bases). The CDR3 totals 12 residues. Germline-derived CDR1 and CDR2 are SGHVS and FQNEAQ. Trimming took off 6 bases at V and 7 bases at J, with 10 bases between the two ends. CDR3 region: CASSRDLQPQHF. CDR3 nucleotides: TGTGCCAGCAGTCGGGACCTACAGCCCCAGCATTTT.

The chain employs TRBV15 and TRBJ2-1; 9 bases map to TRBD2. Germline V gives CDR1 LNHNV, CDR2 YYDKDF (reference sequence). Trimming took 3 bases from V and 10 from J; bases not matched to a gene: 7. The CDR3 covers 14 residues. The CDR3 nucleotides read TGTGCCACCAGCAGCCGCGGGGGGGCTAACGAGCAGTTCTTC. It is translated as CATSSRGGANEQFF.

This clonotype was counted only a few times. CDR3 residues: CASSSRRSQGYGYTF. The CDR3 nucleotides are TGTGCCAGCAGTTCTCGCAGGTCCCAAGGCTATGGCTACACCTTC. The gene calls are TRBV12-3 or TRBV12-4 and TRBJ1-2; the D is unclear. The CDR3 is 15 amino acids. The V gene lost 4 bases and the J gene lost 4 bases, with 16 bases spanning the gap.

The chain joins TRBV7-2 to TRBJ2-5, with D hard to call. V lost 3 bases, J lost 4 bases, and 6 bases lay in between. This CDR3 is built from 12 residues. CDR1 and CDR2 (germline): SGHTA, FQGNSA. CDR3 region: CASSFWGETQYF. CDR3 in DNA: TGTGCCAGCAGCTTTTGGGGAGAGACCCAGTACTTC.

The chain recombines TRBV20-1 with TRBJ2-7; tentative D call: TRBD1 (6 bases). Germline CDR1 reads DFQATT; CDR2 reads SNEGSKA (reference sequence). The CDR3 sequence is 14 residues long. V lost 4 bases and J lost 2, with 15 bases in between. Written as DNA, the CDR3 is TGCAGTGCTACGACGAGGGGGTATCCCTACGAGCAGTACTTC. Translating it yields CSATTRGYPYEQYF.

The chain uses TRBV19 and TRBJ1-5; 8 nucleotides match TRBD1. There are 15 residues in the CDR3. V lost 4 bases to trimming and J lost 4 bases; unmatched junction nucleotides: 6. Per the germline V gene, CDR1 is LNHDA and CDR2 is SQIVND (reference sequence). In nucleotides, the CDR3 is TGTGCCAGTAGTACAACAGGGGGGGGAAATCAGCCCCAGCATTTT. It yields the protein CASSTTGGGNQPQHF.

This clonotype was observed a few times. This chain connects TRBV7-6 to TRBJ1-3; D gene ambiguous. Trimming took 4 bases from V and 0 from J, leaving 13 bases between them. The CDR3 loop spans 16 amino acids. From germline, CDR1 is SGHVS and CDR2 FNYEAQ. As DNA, the CDR3 is TGTGCCAGCAGCTCACAGACGGCCCGCTCTGGAAACACCATATATTTT. It yields the protein CASSSQTARSGNTIYF.

The V call is TRBV20-1, the J call TRBJ1-1, with D hard to call. The CDR3 covers 15 residues. Germline values: CDR1 DFQATT, CDR2 SNEGSKA (reference sequence). The V and J ends lost 1 base and 2 bases respectively, with 14 bases between them. CDR3 sequence reads: CSARARVRGNTEAFF. In DNA, the CDR3 is TGCAGTGCTAGAGCCCGGGTACGGGGAAACACTGAAGCTTTCTTT.

This chain links TRBV27 with TRBJ2-2, with D perhaps TRBD2 (6 bases). The germline gives CDR1 MNHEY, CDR2 SMNVEV (reference sequence). There are 17 residues in the CDR3. Trimming took 3 bases from V and 1 from J, leaving 15 bases between them. CDR3 nucleotides: TGTGCCAGCAGTTTTCGGATCGTGGGGGGGAACACCGGGGAGCTGTTTTTT. Protein: CASSFRIVGGNTGELFF.